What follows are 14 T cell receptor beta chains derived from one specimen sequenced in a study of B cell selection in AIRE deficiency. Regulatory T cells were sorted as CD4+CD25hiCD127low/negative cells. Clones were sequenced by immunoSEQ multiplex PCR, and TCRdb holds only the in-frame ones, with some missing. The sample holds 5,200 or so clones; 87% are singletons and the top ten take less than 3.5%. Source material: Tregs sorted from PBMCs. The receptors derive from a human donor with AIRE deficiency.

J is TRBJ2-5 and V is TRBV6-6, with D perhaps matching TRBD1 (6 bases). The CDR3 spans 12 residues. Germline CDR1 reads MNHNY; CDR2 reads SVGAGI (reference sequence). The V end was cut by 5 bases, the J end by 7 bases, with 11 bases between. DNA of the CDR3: TGTGCCAGCAGTACACAGGGTGCGACCCAGTACTTC. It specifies CASSTQGATQYF.

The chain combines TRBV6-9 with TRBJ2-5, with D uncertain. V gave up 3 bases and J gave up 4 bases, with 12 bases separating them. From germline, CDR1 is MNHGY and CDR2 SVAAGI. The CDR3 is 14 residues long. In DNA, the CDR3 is TGTGCCAGCAGTTACTCGTTGGAAGGAGAGACCCAGTACTTC. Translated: CASSYSLEGETQYF.

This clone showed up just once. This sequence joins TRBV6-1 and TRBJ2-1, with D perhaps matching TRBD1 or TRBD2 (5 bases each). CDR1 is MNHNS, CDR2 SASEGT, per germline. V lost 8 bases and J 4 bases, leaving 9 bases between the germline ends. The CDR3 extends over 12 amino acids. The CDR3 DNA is TGTGCCAGCGGGGGTCAGTACAATGAGCAGTTCTTC. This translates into CASGGQYNEQFF.

CDR3 in amino acids: CASSLSSYNSPLHF. The CDR3 coding sequence is TGTGCCAGCAGCCTCTCCTCCTATAATTCACCCCTCCACTTT. The chain employs TRBV9 and TRBJ1-6; no reliable D call. The germline V and J ends were trimmed by 4 bases and 0 bases, with 5 bases remaining between them. Germline CDR1 and CDR2: SGDLS and YYNGEE. The CDR3 runs to 14 residues.

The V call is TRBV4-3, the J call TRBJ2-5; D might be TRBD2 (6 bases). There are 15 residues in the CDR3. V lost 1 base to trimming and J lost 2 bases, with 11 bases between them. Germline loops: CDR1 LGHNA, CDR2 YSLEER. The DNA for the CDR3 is TGCGCCAGCAGCCAAGGGGCTAGCGTACAAGAGACCCAGTACTTC. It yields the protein CASSQGASVQETQYF.

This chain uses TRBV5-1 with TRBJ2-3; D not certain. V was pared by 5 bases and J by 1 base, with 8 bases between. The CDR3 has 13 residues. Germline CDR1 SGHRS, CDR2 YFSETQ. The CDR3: CASSPMGTDTQYF. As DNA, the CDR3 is TGCGCCAGCAGTCCAATGGGCACAGATACGCAGTATTTT. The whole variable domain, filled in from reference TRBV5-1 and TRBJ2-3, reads KAGVTQTPRYLIKTRGQQVTLSCSPISGHRSVSWYQQTPGQGLQFLFEYFSETQRNKGNFPGRFSGRQFSNSRSEMNVSTLELGDSALYLCASSPMGTDTQYFGPGTRLTVL.

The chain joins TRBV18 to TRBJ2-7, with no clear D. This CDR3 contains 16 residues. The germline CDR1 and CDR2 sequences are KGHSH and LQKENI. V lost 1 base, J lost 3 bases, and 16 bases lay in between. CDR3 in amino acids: CASSPQGWSSLYEQYF. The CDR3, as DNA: TGTGCCAGCTCACCACAGGGATGGTCATCGCTCTACGAGCAGTACTTC.

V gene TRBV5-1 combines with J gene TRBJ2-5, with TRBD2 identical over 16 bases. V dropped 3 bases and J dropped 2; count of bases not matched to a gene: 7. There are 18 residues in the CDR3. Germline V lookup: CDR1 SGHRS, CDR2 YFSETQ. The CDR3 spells CASSSGLAGGGIQETQYF. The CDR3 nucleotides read TGCGCCAGCAGCTCGGGACTAGCGGGAGGGGGCATTCAAGAGACCCAGTACTTC.

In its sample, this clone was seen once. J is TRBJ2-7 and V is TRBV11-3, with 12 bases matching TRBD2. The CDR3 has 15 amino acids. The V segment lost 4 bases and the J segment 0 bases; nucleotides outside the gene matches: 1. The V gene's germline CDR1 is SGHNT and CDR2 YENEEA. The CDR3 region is CASSSSGRGSYEQYF. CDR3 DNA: TGTGCCAGCAGCTCTAGCGGGAGGGGCTCCTACGAGCAGTACTTC.

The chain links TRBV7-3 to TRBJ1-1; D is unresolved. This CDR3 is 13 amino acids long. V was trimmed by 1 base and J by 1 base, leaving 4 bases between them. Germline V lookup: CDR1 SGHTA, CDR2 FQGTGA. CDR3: CASSLRWNTEAFF. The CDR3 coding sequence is TGTGCCAGCAGCTTAAGGTGGAACACTGAAGCTTTCTTT. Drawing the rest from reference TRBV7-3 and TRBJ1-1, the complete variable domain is GAGVSQTPSNKVTEKGKYVELRCDPISGHTALYWYRQSLGQGPEFLIYFQGTGAADDSGLPNDRFFAVRPEGSVSTLKIQRTERGDSAVYLCASSLRWNTEAFFGQGTRLTVV.

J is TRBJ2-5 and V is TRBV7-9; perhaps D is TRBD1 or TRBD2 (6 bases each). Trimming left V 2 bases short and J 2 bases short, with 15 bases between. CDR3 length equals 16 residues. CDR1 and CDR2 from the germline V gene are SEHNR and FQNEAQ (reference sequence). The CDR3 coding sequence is TGTGCCAGCAGCTTAAGGGGGAGGAGGGGGCAAGAGACCCAGTACTTC. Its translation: CASSLRGRRGQETQYF. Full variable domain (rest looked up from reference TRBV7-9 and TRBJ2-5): DTGVSQNPRHKITKRGQNVTFRCDPISEHNRLYWYRQTLGQGPEFLTYFQNEAQLEKSRLLSDRFSAERPKGSFSTLEIQRTEQGDSAMYLCASSLRGRRGQETQYFGPGTRLLVL.

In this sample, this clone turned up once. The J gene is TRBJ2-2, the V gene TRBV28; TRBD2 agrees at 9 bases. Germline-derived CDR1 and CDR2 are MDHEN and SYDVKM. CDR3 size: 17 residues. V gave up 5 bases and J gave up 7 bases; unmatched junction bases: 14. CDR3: CASSGPSGVPPDGELFF. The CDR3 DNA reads TGTGCCAGCAGTGGACCTAGCGGGGTCCCCCCCGACGGGGAGCTGTTTTTT.

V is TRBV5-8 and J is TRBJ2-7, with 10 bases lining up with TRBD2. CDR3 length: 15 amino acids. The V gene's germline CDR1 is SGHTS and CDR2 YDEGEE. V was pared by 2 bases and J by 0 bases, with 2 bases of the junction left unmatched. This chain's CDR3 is CASSFLAGASYEQYF. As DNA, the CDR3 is TGTGCCAGCAGCTTCCTAGCGGGAGCCTCCTACGAGCAGTACTTC.

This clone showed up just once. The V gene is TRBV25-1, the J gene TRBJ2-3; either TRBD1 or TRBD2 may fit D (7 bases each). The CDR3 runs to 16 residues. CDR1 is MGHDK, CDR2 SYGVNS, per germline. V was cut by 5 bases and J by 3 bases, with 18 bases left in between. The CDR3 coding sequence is TGTGCCAGCAGTACCCATGGGAGGGGGCGAACAGATACGCAGTATTTT. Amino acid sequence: CASSTHGRGRTDTQYF.